The 5 T cell receptor beta chains below come from one sample, sequenced in a study of cytomegalovirus exposure and HLA in healthy donors. The PCR employed 60 Vbeta primers together with 13 Jbeta primers. Clones were sequenced by immunoSEQ multiplex PCR, and TCRdb holds only the in-frame ones, with some missing. The repertoire shows 80,000 or so clones; the top ten hold roughly 13%. Sequenced: PBMCs. These receptors all come from a man aged 45-65 years in good health and CMV-seropositive.

This chain connects TRBV5-1 to TRBJ1-2, with a possible D match to TRBD1 (5 bases). The V end lost 0 bases, the J end lost 6 bases, and 9 bases lay between the germline ends. Looked up from germline, CDR1 is SGHRS and CDR2 is YFSETQ. The CDR3 is 13 residues long. The CDR3 loop is CASSLGGDDGYTF. The CDR3 region has the DNA TGCGCCAGCAGCTTGGGGGGGGACGATGGCTACACCTTC.

V usage is TRBV5-6 and J usage is TRBJ2-1; 10 bases line up with TRBD2. Trimming removed 3 bases from V and 0 bases from J; junction bases left unmatched: 6. This CDR3 contains 17 residues. Per the germline V gene, CDR1 is SGHDT and CDR2 is YYEEEE. CDR3 bases: TGTGCCAGCAGCTCGAGCGGGGGGGGGTTCTCCTACAATGAGCAGTTCTTC. It specifies CASSSSGGGFSYNEQFF.

V and J are TRBV6-5 and TRBJ1-1; D gene unclear. From germline, CDR1 is MNHEY and CDR2 SVGAGI. V was shortened by 8 bases and J by 4 bases, with 20 bases between the two germline ends. CDR3 size: 15 residues. The DNA of the CDR3 is TGTGCCAGCGGGTATCTCTCGAGAGGGAGCACTGAAGCTTTCTTT. It yields the protein CASGYLSRGSTEAFF.

The chain carries TRBV5-4 and TRBJ1-1, with D possibly being TRBD1 (5 bases). This CDR3 has 13 amino acids. CDR1 SGHNT and CDR2 YYREEE come from the germline V gene (reference sequence). V lost 4 bases and J 4 bases, leaving 11 bases between the germline ends. The CDR3 spells CASSGTGVTEAFF. The CDR3 bases are TGTGCCAGCAGCGGGACGGGGGTCACTGAAGCTTTCTTT. Variable domain in full (rest from reference TRBV5-4 and TRBJ1-1): ETGVTQSPTHLIKTRGQQVTLRCSSQSGHNTVSWYQQALGQGPQFIFQYYREEENGRGNFPPRFSGLQFPNYSSELNVNALELDDSALYLCASSGTGVTEAFFGQGTRLTVV.

The chain employs TRBV19 and TRBJ2-3, with TRBD2 matching 8 bases. Trimming cost V 5 bases and J 1 base; bases outside gene matches: 5. There are 15 residues in the CDR3. CDR1 and CDR2 (germline): LNHDA, SQIVND (reference sequence). The CDR3 DNA reads as TGTGCCAGTAGTGTGTTTAGCGGGGGCACAGATACGCAGTATTTT. This gives the protein CASSVFSGGTDTQYF.